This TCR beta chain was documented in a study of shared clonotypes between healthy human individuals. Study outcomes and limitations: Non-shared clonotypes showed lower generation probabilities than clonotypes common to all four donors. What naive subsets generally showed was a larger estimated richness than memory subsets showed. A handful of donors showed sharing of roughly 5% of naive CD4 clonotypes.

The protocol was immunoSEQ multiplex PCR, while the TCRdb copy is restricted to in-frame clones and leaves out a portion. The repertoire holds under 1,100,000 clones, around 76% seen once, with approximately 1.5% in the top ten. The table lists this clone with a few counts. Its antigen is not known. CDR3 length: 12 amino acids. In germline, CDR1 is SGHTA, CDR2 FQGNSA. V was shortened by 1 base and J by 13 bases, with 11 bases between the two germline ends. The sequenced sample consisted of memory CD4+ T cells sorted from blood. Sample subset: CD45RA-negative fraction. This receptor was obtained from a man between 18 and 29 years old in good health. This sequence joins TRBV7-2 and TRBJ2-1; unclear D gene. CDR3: CASSLVDHSQFF. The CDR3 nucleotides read TGTGCCAGCAGCTTAGTGGACCATAGTCAGTTCTTC.